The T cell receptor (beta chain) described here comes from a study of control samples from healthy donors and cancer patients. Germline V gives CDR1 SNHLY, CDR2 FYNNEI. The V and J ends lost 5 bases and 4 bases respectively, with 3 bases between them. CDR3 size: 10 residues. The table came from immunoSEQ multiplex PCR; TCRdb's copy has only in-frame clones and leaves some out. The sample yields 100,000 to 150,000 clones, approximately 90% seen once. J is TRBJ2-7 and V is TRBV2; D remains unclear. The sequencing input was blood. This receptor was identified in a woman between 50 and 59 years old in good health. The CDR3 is CASSTYEQYF. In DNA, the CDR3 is TGTGCCAGCAGTACTTACGAGCAGTACTTC.